The rows below give T cell receptor beta chains drawn from one sample of a study of T cell repertoires in cytomegalovirus infection. Antigens for these TCRs are unknown. TCRdb re-called the reads with MiXCR, one entry per CDR3 protein. The repertoire includes 110,000 to 150,000 distinct CDR3 sequences, roughly 32% of them detected once, and around half sits in the top ten. The specimen was CD8+ T cells from cultured PBMCs, collected from culture after CMV antigen stimulation. The receptors were gathered from a human donor in good health (CMV status not recorded). Some clones in this sample may be carry-over from other donors' samples. Both conserved end residues are part of each CDR3. D genes are given only for firm matches. Clone sizes are given selectively: once, few, many, or a class where the clone is expanded.

clone size	V gene	J gene	D gene	CDR3 protein	CDR3 DNA
-	TRBV20-1	TRBJ2-2	TRBD2	CSATGLEDNTGELFF	TGCAGTGCTACTGGACTAGAAGATAACACCGGGGAGCTGTTTTTT
-	TRBV20-1	TRBJ2-7	TRBD2	CSAHGTRGIKEQYF	TGCAGTGCCCATGGGACTAGGGGGATTAAAGAGCAGTACTTC
-	TRBV12-3/TRBV12-4	TRBJ1-4	-	CASSPTGLGEKLFF	TGTGCCAGCAGTCCCACAGGGTTAGGTGAAAAACTGTTTTTT
-	TRBV20-1	TRBJ2-2	TRBD2	CSAFGLAGGRVTGELFF	TGCAGTGCTTTTGGACTAGCGGGGGGGCGGGTCACCGGGGAGCTGTTTTTT
-	TRBV2	TRBJ2-5	TRBD1	CASRGQIQETQYF	TGTGCCAGCAGGGGACAGATACAAGAGACCCAGTACTTC
-	TRBV20-1	TRBJ2-4	-	CSARKGELAKNIQYF	TGCAGTGCTAGAAAGGGGGAGTTAGCCAAAAACATTCAGTACTTC
-	TRBV13	TRBJ2-2	TRBD1	CASSFIMGQSTGELFF	TGTGCCAGCAGCTTCATAATGGGACAGTCCACCGGGGAGCTGTTTTTT
-	TRBV7-9	TRBJ1-1	-	CASSLVADSAEAFF	TGTGCCAGCAGCTTAGTGGCCGACAGCGCTGAAGCTTTCTTT
-	TRBV25-1	TRBJ1-2	-	CASSDAGPYGYTF	TGTGCCAGCAGTGACGCAGGGCCCTATGGCTACACCTTC
-	TRBV4-1	TRBJ2-1	-	CASSRSDNEQFF	TGCGCCAGCAGCCGGTCCGACAATGAGCAGTTCTTC
-	TRBV7-3	TRBJ2-1	-	CASSSNHRVHPYNEQFF	TGTGCCAGCAGCTCGAATCACAGGGTTCACCCCTACAATGAGCAGTTCTTC
few	TRBV28	TRBJ2-3	TRBD2	CASSPIRLAGSTDTQYF	TGTGCCAGCAGTCCTATTAGACTAGCGGGGTCCACAGATACGCAGTATTTT
few	TRBV2	TRBJ1-4	-	CASDFEGLGKTTNEKLFF	TGTGCCAGCGACTTCGAAGGGCTAGGCAAAACAACTAATGAAAAACTGTTTTTT
-	TRBV5-1	TRBJ1-1	TRBD1	CASSLGDRGENTEAFF	TGCGCCAGCAGCTTGGGGGACAGGGGGGAGAACACTGAAGCTTTCTTT
few	TRBV7-2	TRBJ2-5	TRBD2	CASSWSGAHAETQYF	TGTGCCAGCAGCTGGAGCGGGGCCCACGCAGAGACCCAGTACTTC
-	TRBV9	TRBJ1-1	-	CASSVAGGDTEAFF	TGTGCCAGCAGCGTAGCTGGGGGGGACACTGAAGCTTTCTTT
many	TRBV7-9	TRBJ1-1	-	CASSHPTGTEAFF	TGTGCCAGCAGCCACCCCACAGGGACTGAAGCTTTCTTT
-	TRBV7-6	TRBJ1-3	-	CASSSTRLEAPGNTIYF	TGTGCCAGCAGCTCGACGCGCTTAGAGGCCCCTGGAAACACCATATATTTT
-	TRBV7-8	TRBJ2-1	-	CASSLALGRNEQFF	TGTGCCAGCAGCTTAGCTCTGGGGAGGAATGAGCAGTTCTTC
-	TRBV6-5	TRBJ2-5	-	CASSYNPGGVETQYF	TGTGCCAGCAGTTACAATCCGGGTGGAGTGGAGACCCAGTACTTC
-	TRBV3-1	TRBJ1-2	-	CASSSQGVYTF	TGTGCCAGCAGCTCACAGGGAGTCTACACCTTC
-	TRBV12-3/TRBV12-4	TRBJ2-2	-	CASRTDYYTGELFF	TGTGCCAGCAGGACGGACTACTACACCGGGGAGCTGTTTTTT
-	TRBV11-2	TRBJ2-3	-	CASTLRADTQYF	TGTGCCAGCACCCTGAGAGCAGATACGCAGTATTTT
-	TRBV7-2	TRBJ2-3	-	CASSLYSRRADTDTQYF	TGTGCCAGCAGCTTATATTCTCGAAGAGCGGACACAGATACGCAGTATTTT
few	TRBV7-9	TRBJ1-1	TRBD1	CASSSADRGILNTEAFF	TGTGCCAGCAGCTCAGCGGACAGGGGGATTTTGAACACTGAAGCTTTCTTT
-	TRBV5-6	TRBJ2-7	TRBD1	CASSSEGQGDWEQYF	TGTGCCAGCAGCTCGGAGGGACAGGGGGATTGGGAGCAGTACTTC
many	TRBV7-6	TRBJ1-5	-	CASSLGSSYSNQPQHF	TGTGCCAGCAGCTTAGGAAGTAGCTATAGCAATCAGCCCCAGCATTTT
many	TRBV7-9	TRBJ1-1	-	CASSLVAGREAFF	TGTGCCAGCAGCTTAGTTGCGGGCCGTGAAGCTTTCTTT
few	TRBV7-9	TRBJ2-5	-	CASSSLAGQETQYF	TGTGCCAGCAGCTCCCTAGCAGGGCAAGAGACCCAGTACTTC
many	TRBV2	TRBJ1-2	TRBD1	CASSAGQVASGYTF	TGTGCCAGCAGTGCGGGACAGGTAGCTTCAGGCTACACCTTC
-	TRBV18	TRBJ1-3	-	CASSDGNTIYF	TGTGCCAGCTCAGACGGAAACACCATATATTTT
few	TRBV7-6	TRBJ2-1	TRBD2	CASSYGLGAMNEQFF	TGTGCCAGCAGCTATGGACTAGGAGCTATGAATGAGCAGTTCTTC
-	TRBV20-1	TRBJ2-1	-	CSARIPYNEQFF	TGCAGTGCTAGGATACCATACAATGAGCAGTTCTTC
-	TRBV20-1	TRBJ2-3	TRBD2	CSASSSGDPTDTQYF	TGCAGTGCTAGCAGTAGCGGGGACCCCACAGATACGCAGTATTTT
many	TRBV7-9	TRBJ2-7	-	CASSSGPSSYEQYF	TGTGCCAGCAGCTCGGGGCCGAGCTCCTACGAGCAGTACTTC
-	TRBV11-2	TRBJ2-2	-	CASRGSHTGELFF	TGTGCCAGCCGGGGGTCTCACACCGGGGAGCTGTTTTTT
few	TRBV28	TRBJ2-7	-	CASMEGLVYEQYF	TGTGCCAGCATGGAGGGGTTGGTCTACGAGCAGTACTTC
many	TRBV6-5	TRBJ2-5	-	CASSSKDRTQETQYF	TGTGCCAGCAGTTCTAAAGACAGGACCCAAGAGACCCAGTACTTC
many	TRBV19	TRBJ1-5	-	CASSMNDRREAGVGNQPQHF	TGTGCCAGTAGTATGAATGACCGCAGGGAGGCGGGAGTGGGCAATCAGCCCCAGCATTTT
-	TRBV2	TRBJ2-7	-	CASSEGGNVQYF	TGTGCCAGCAGTGAAGGGGGCAACGTGCAGTACTTC
few	TRBV6-1	TRBJ1-1	TRBD1	CASSSDRGLTNTEAFF	TGTGCCAGCAGTTCTGACAGGGGGCTCACGAACACTGAAGCTTTCTTT
few	TRBV4-1	TRBJ1-1	-	CASSRPRTGLNTEAFF	TGCGCCAGCAGCCGCCCCCGCACAGGGCTGAACACTGAAGCTTTCTTT
-	TRBV25-1	TRBJ1-2	-	CASSEIGYTF	TGTGCCAGCAGTGAAATAGGCTACACCTTC
-	TRBV7-9	TRBJ2-1	TRBD2	CASSFRLAGGPPTQFF	TGTGCCAGCAGCTTTAGACTAGCGGGGGGGCCTCCGACCCAGTTCTTC
few	TRBV6-5	TRBJ2-7	-	CASSYSAVSEQYF	TGTGCCAGCAGTTACTCGGCAGTGAGCGAGCAGTACTTC
many	TRBV7-2	TRBJ2-7	-	CASSPRTVSSYEQYF	TGTGCCAGCAGCCCCCGGACAGTCAGCTCCTACGAGCAGTACTTC
many	TRBV14	TRBJ2-1	TRBD2	CASSHETSRWDEQFF	TGTGCCAGCAGCCATGAGACTAGCCGCTGGGATGAGCAGTTCTTC
many	TRBV7-2	TRBJ2-5	-	CASSLGTQGSPKETQYF	TGTGCCAGCAGCTTAGGCACACAGGGAAGTCCTAAAGAGACCCAGTACTTC
once	TRBV9	TRBJ1-1	-	CASGGGSRYTEAFF	TGTGCCAGTGGGGGAGGCAGCAGATACACTGAAGCTTTCTTT
-	TRBV5-1	TRBJ1-1	-	CASSLGNREASMNTEAFF	TGCGCCAGCAGCTTGGGAAACAGGGAGGCATCCATGAACACTGAAGCTTTCTTT
-	TRBV4-1	TRBJ1-1	-	CASSPGQSYTEAFF	TGCGCCAGCAGCCCCGGACAGTCTTACACTGAAGCTTTCTTT
few	TRBV27	TRBJ1-1	-	CASSSRGIFAEAFF	TGTGCCAGCAGTTCTAGGGGGATCTTTGCTGAAGCTTTCTTT
few	TRBV12-3/TRBV12-4	TRBJ1-1	-	CASSFLGTTEAFF	TGTGCCAGCAGTTTTCTGGGTACGACTGAAGCTTTCTTT
-	TRBV19	TRBJ2-3	TRBD2	CASSTPFIAGGTSTDTQYF	TGTGCCAGTAGTACGCCATTCATAGCGGGGGGAACTAGCACAGATACGCAGTATTTT